This TCR beta chain was captured by sequencing in a study of T cells in Graves' hyperthyroidism and ophthalmopathy (dated by TCRdb to between 2018 and 2021). Study-level background: Peripheral blood was sampled at the time of initial diagnosis, prior to any treatment. Prospective prediction of ophthalmopathy was tested in an independent validation cohort of 18 to 20 hyperthyroidism patients and 17 patients who later progressed to ophthalmopathy. After blood sampling, hyperthyroidism patients were treated with methimazole at a starting dose of 30 mg daily, and ophthalmopathy patients were treated with high-dose intravenous methylprednisolone. The paper reports TCR Vbeta CDR3 sequencing of 140 or so peripheral blood samples: 40 to 45 ophthalmopathy, around 80 hyperthyroidism and around 17 progressor patients. The 100 discovery patients were divided at random into training and test sets in a 7:3 ratio. A discovery cohort of approximately 97 patients, roughly 45 with Graves' ophthalmopathy and 55 to 60 with stable Graves' hyperthyroidism, was used to find distinguishing TCR V-J signatures. Thyroid tissue and blood T-cell repertoires from about six Graves' hyperthyroidism patients were also compared in the study. Summary of the overall study and its limitations: No statistical method was used to fix the sample size in advance, and group allocation was not hidden from the investigators. Most expanded thyroid clonotypes (frequency above 0.001) were also detected in blood, suggesting blood repertoires may reflect thyroid immune responses. In validation, the model predicted progression to ophthalmopathy with approximately 71% sensitivity and over 72% specificity, a median of roughly seven months before onset. Ophthalmopathy was separated from stable hyperthyroidism by a 13 V-J signature model, with around 88% sensitivity and 81% to 83% specificity obtained in cross-validation and 80%/75% obtained in testing.

With regard to this clonotype: Its antigen remains undetermined. No qualities accompany the bases; no much larger clone lies one base away.

A patient counted as having stable Graves' hyperthyroidism if no progression to ophthalmopathy occurred over 18 months of follow-up. Hyperthyroidism patients were newly diagnosed, had a disease duration of under 2 months, and were aged 18 to 65 years. Patients with uncontrolled infections, other autoimmune diseases, pregnancy or lactation were excluded. Diagnoses were established on the basis of clinical symptoms, serum thyroxine and TRAb, thyroid ultrasound, and orbital computed tomography. Ficoll-Paque density gradient centrifugation was used to isolate PBMCs from around 9.1 ml of fresh peripheral blood. Total RNA was extracted using Trizol reagent, and RNA quality was assessed on an Agilent 2100 Bioanalyzer. The TCR beta CDR3 regions were amplified from the RNA transcripts. For the first round of RT-PCR on the TCR CDR3, the HTBI primer set was used together with the Qiagen OneStep RT-PCR kit. Libraries were constructed in a second round of multiplex PCR, after which size selection and purification were performed. The libraries were sequenced on an Illumina HiSeq2000 using paired-end 100 bp reads. For the original study's pipeline: SOAPnuke was used to process the raw data, throwing out any read that contained adapters or uncalled bases, had a mean Phred below 15, or lacked an exact constant-primer or identifier match. COPE v1.2.5 was used to merge high-quality paired reads, and clonotypes were defined as unique nucleotide sequences. MiTCR v1.1 was used to align clonotypes to the IMGT TRBV, TRBD and TRBJ reference segments. Analysis was restricted to V-J combinations with a frequency above 0.0001, which covered 98% to 99.2% of repertoires. A TCS score was defined as the ratio between F50 (clonal expansion) and ExV (chaos), using BLOSUM62-based TCRdist between CDR3 peptides within each V-J. Welch's t-statistics and random forest reduced 500 to 650 V-J features to 13, which were used in a naive Bayes classifier (R e1071). Thyroid-blood repertoire similarity was quantified with the Morisita-Horn index. In TCRdb, the public reads were trimmed at Q25 with fastp and aligned with MiXCR, with productive beta chains retained. A single entry per CDR3 protein holds the most common genes and DNA from its merged rows. TCRdb's processing, not the study's, gives the V and J calls here. The sample contains 800,000 or so distinct CDR3 sequences, 38% of them found a single time. The top ten clonotypes cover approximately 10% of the sample.

Taken from cysteine to phenylalanine, the CDR3 has 14 residues. The CDR3 DNA has 42 bases and is translated from base 1. Clipping removes 11 bases from V and 4 bases from J, with 11 as the unmatched junction base count. The germline V gene encodes CDR1 KGHDR and CDR2 SFDVKD. The TCR was taken from a young man with Graves' hyperthyroidism. The specimen was blood. The V and J genes are TRBV24-1 and TRBJ2-5; TRBD1 matches 8 bases in the middle. The DNA sequence is as follows: TGTGCCATCGACTCAGGGGGCGCCCCAGAGACCCAGTACTTC. This is translated as CAIDSGGAPETQYF.